Each of the 26 T cell receptor beta chains below was sequenced from the same sample in a study of cytomegalovirus exposure and HLA in healthy donors. 13 Jbeta primers and 60 Vbeta primers were used for the PCR. Measured with immunoSEQ multiplex PCR; TCRdb has only the in-frame clones, and not every one. In the table there are about 120,000 clones, just over 75% of which are singletons. Sequencing input: PBMCs. These receptors were taken from a man aged 25-40 years in good health and CMV-seropositive.

The chain joins TRBV5-6 to TRBJ1-4; the match to TRBD1 covers 8 bases. The CDR3 extends over 16 amino acids. Per the germline V gene, CDR1 is SGHDT and CDR2 is YYEEEE. The V gene end was trimmed by 5 bases and the J gene end by 4 bases; junction bases not matched to a gene: 10. The CDR3 protein is CASRVGQGQGNEKLFF. The CDR3 nucleotides are TGTGCCAGCAGAGTAGGACAGGGCCAAGGTAATGAAAAACTGTTTTTT. Looking up the rest from reference TRBV5-6 and TRBJ1-4 gives the full variable domain: DAGVTQSPTHLIKTRGQQVTLRCSPKSGHDTVSWYQQALGQGPQFIFQYYEEEERQRGNFPDRFSGHQFPNYSSELNVNALLLGDSALYLCASRVGQGQGNEKLFFGSGTQLSVL.

The chain carries TRBV14 and TRBJ2-5; D not certain. V was pared by 4 bases and J by 6 bases, with 18 bases between. This CDR3 comprises 15 residues. Looked up from germline, CDR1 is SGHDN and CDR2 is FVKESK. CDR3 sequence: CASSPEQTPPQTQYF. CDR3 nucleotides: TGTGCCAGCAGCCCGGAGCAGACCCCGCCCCAGACCCAGTACTTC.

This clone was found once. The rearrangement uses TRBV27 and TRBJ1-2; TRBD1 agrees at 9 bases. V was pared by 5 bases and J by 3 bases, with 4 bases of the junction left unmatched. This CDR3 is built from 14 residues. Looked up from germline, CDR1 is MNHEY and CDR2 is SMNVEV (reference sequence). In nucleotides, the CDR3 is TGTGCCAGCAGTGTCACAGGGGGCTACTATGGCTACACCTTC. Protein: CASSVTGGYYGYTF.

The chain combines TRBV28 with TRBJ1-5, with 7 bases lining up with TRBD1. The CDR3 has 12 residues. Trimming cost V 9 bases and J 6 bases; bases outside gene matches: 5. CDR1 and CDR2 from the germline V gene are MDHEN and SYDVKM. This CDR3 is CASYRGSQPQHF. CDR3 bases: TGTGCCAGTTACAGGGGTTCTCAGCCCCAGCATTTT.

The table lists this clone with a few counts. V and J are TRBV18 and TRBJ2-3, with D possibly matching TRBD2 (6 bases). In germline, CDR1 is KGHSH, CDR2 LQKENI. This CDR3 has 16 residues. Trimming took 1 base from V and 2 from J, leaving 13 bases between them. The CDR3 loop reads CASSPQWPGDTDTQYF. CDR3 nucleotides: TGTGCCAGCTCACCACAGTGGCCGGGAGACACAGATACGCAGTATTTT.

The J gene is TRBJ2-7, the V gene TRBV27, with D possibly TRBD1 on 5 matching bases. Germline lookup yields CDR1 MNHEY and CDR2 SMNVEV (reference sequence). The ends were cut back, 6 bases at V and 2 bases at J, with 14 bases in the middle. This CDR3 has 14 amino acids. This CDR3 reads CASSKTESTYEQYF. The CDR3 nucleotides read TGTGCCAGCAGCAAGACAGAGTCCACCTACGAGCAGTACTTC.

This chain connects TRBV5-4 to TRBJ2-2, with TRBD2 identical over 7 bases. J was trimmed by 1 base and V by 6 bases; bases with no gene match: 6. The CDR3 loop spans 15 amino acids. Germline CDR1 SGHNT, CDR2 YYREEE (reference sequence). CDR3 bases: TGTGCCAGCACCAACGGACTAGTGAACACCGGGGAGCTGTTTTTT. This encodes CASTNGLVNTGELFF.

In its sample, this clone was seen a few times. The rearrangement uses TRBV5-4 and TRBJ1-6, with 9 bases aligning to TRBD1. There are 14 residues in the CDR3. Germline CDR1 SGHNT, CDR2 YYREEE (reference sequence). The V segment lost 4 bases and the J segment 9 bases; nucleotides outside the gene matches: 5. The CDR3 bases are TGTGCCAGCAGCCGACAGGGGGTCAGTTCACCCCTCCACTTT. It specifies CASSRQGVSSPLHF.

This clone appeared a few times. The J gene is TRBJ2-7, the V gene TRBV29-1, with TRBD1 identical over 10 bases. J gave up 5 bases and V 7 bases, and 5 bases lay outside the gene matches. Germline V gene lookup returns CDR1 SQVTM and CDR2 ANQGSEA. The CDR3 is made up of 12 amino acids. CDR3 nucleotides: TGCAGCGGCGAGACAGGGGGCCACGAGCAGTACTTC. Encoded protein: CSGETGGHEQYF.

The CDR3 protein is CASSPESAVRGTEAFF. The DNA for the CDR3 is TGTGCCAGCTCACCGGAATCGGCAGTTCGGGGCACTGAAGCTTTCTTT. The rearrangement uses TRBV18 and TRBJ1-1; D uncertain. Germline V CDR1 and CDR2: KGHSH, LQKENI. V shed 3 bases and J shed 4 bases, with 18 bases lying between them. CDR3 size: 16 residues. Full variable domain (outside the CDR3, taken from reference TRBV18 and TRBJ1-1): NAGVMQNPRHLVRRRGQEARLRCSPMKGHSHVYWYRQLPEEGLKFMVYLQKENIIDESGMPKERFSAEFPKEGPSILRIQQVVRGDSAAYFCASSPESAVRGTEAFFGQGTRLTVV.

The chain uses TRBV6-4 and TRBJ1-1; a possible D gene is TRBD1 (6 bases). The germline V gene has CDR1 MRHNA and CDR2 SNTAGT. The CDR3 consists of 13 residues. V shed 5 bases and J shed 1 base, with 8 bases lying between them. CDR3 residues: CASSTTGNTEAFF. CDR3 sequence (DNA): TGTGCCAGCAGTACGACAGGGAACACTGAAGCTTTCTTT.

This chain uses TRBV30 with TRBJ2-2; TRBD2 might be the D (7 bases). The CDR3 spans 15 residues. V was clipped by 3 bases and J by 2 bases, with 13 bases between them. Germline-derived CDR1 and CDR2 are GTSNPN and SVGIG (reference sequence). CDR3 sequence: CAWRRGGSNTGELFF. CDR3 in DNA: TGTGCCTGGAGGAGGGGGGGCTCTAACACCGGGGAGCTGTTTTTT.

The V gene is TRBV5-6, the J gene TRBJ2-7, with 10 bases aligning to TRBD2. Germline V lookup: CDR1 SGHDT, CDR2 YYEEEE. V was pared by 4 bases and J by 2 bases, with 6 bases of the junction left unmatched. This CDR3 comprises 15 residues. Written as DNA, the CDR3 is TGTGCCAGCAGCCCTACTAGCGGGGACCCCTACGAGCAGTACTTC. It specifies CASSPTSGDPYEQYF.

The rearrangement joins TRBV19 to TRBJ2-7; no clear D. V shed 4 bases and J shed 6 bases, with 13 bases lying between them. This CDR3 region has 13 residues. The germline V gene encodes CDR1 LNHDA and CDR2 SQIVND (reference sequence). This CDR3 reads CASSTRNNLEQYF. The DNA for the CDR3 is TGTGCCAGTAGTACCCGAAACAATCTCGAGCAGTACTTC.

The rearrangement joins TRBV9 to TRBJ2-1; a possible D gene is TRBD1 (5 bases). This CDR3 is built from 16 residues. The V gene's germline CDR1 is SGDLS and CDR2 YYNGEE. V lost 4 bases and J 4 bases, leaving 18 bases between the germline ends. Written as DNA, the CDR3 is TGTGCCAGCAGCCTACCGCCAGGGCCGAGTTACAATGAGCAGTTCTTC. It encodes CASSLPPGPSYNEQFF.

The V gene is TRBV4-3, the J gene TRBJ1-2; possible D gene TRBD1, 5 bases. Trimming cost V 0 bases and J 1 base, with 9 bases left between them. Germline V gives CDR1 LGHNA, CDR2 YSLEER. The CDR3 extends over 15 amino acids. CDR3: CASSQDSGHNYGYTF. The CDR3 DNA is TGCGCCAGCAGCCAAGACTCAGGGCATAACTATGGCTACACCTTC.

V is TRBV28 and J is TRBJ1-2; D might be TRBD1 (6 bases). V gave up 1 base and J gave up 8 bases, with 17 bases separating them. CDR1 is MDHEN and CDR2 is SYDVKM in the germline V gene. The CDR3 runs 15 residues. The CDR3 sequence: CASSLSSQGTRGYTF. CDR3 coding DNA: TGTGCCAGCAGTTTATCTAGTCAGGGGACCCGCGGCTACACCTTC.

V gene TRBV9 combines with J gene TRBJ1-1; 8 positions match TRBD1. In germline, CDR1 is SGDLS, CDR2 YYNGEE. Trimming at V came to 3 bases and at J to 1 base, leaving 11 bases not matched to a gene. The CDR3 consists of 17 residues. The CDR3 DNA sequence: TGTGCCAGCAGCGCCAGACAGGGGACCTCCCCGAACACTGAAGCTTTCTTT. The encoded protein is CASSARQGTSPNTEAFF.

The chain combines TRBV20-1 with TRBJ2-1, with no clear D. Trimming took off 4 bases at V and 5 bases at J, with 3 bases between the two ends. Germline values: CDR1 DFQATT, CDR2 SNEGSKA (reference sequence). The CDR3 has 10 residues. CDR3 in DNA: TGCAGTGCTACCAACAATGAGCAGTTCTTC. This codes for CSATNNEQFF.

This clone was detected only a few times. The rearrangement uses TRBV6-5 and TRBJ2-2; no definite D call. CDR1 is MNHEY and CDR2 is SVGAGI in the germline V gene. Trimming removed 5 bases from V and 0 bases from J, with 10 bases in between. The CDR3 runs 15 residues. CDR3 amino acids: CASSMSTTNTGELFF. CDR3 DNA sequence: TGTGCCAGCAGTATGTCTACCACGAACACCGGGGAGCTGTTTTTT.

The chain employs TRBV18 and TRBJ2-3; 7 nucleotides align to TRBD2. The J segment lost 4 bases and the V segment lost 4 bases, leaving 14 bases of the junction unmatched. This CDR3 contains 17 residues. Germline V gene data show CDR1 as KGHSH and CDR2 as LQKENI. CDR3 residues: CASSQLRDYQHPDTQYF. CDR3 nucleotide sequence: TGTGCCAGCTCACAACTCCGGGACTACCAACATCCAGATACGCAGTATTTT.

The chain couples TRBV6-1 to TRBJ2-7; 8 bases line up with TRBD1. V gave up 7 bases and J gave up 3 bases; unmatched junction bases: 11. The CDR3 is 15 amino acids. Germline-derived CDR1 and CDR2 are MNHNS and SASEGT. The DNA of the CDR3 is TGTGCCAGCACCCGAGGGGGACAGGCTTACTACGAGCAGTACTTC. Its protein is CASTRGGQAYYEQYF.

With respect to this clone: This same CDR3 is encoded by further DNA sequences in the sample. This chain links TRBV18 with TRBJ2-5, with unresolved D. Between the trimmed V and J ends, which lost 3 bases and 5 bases, there was a span of 4 bases. Germline V gene sequence: CDR1 KGHSH, CDR2 LQKENI. The CDR3 is 11 residues long. CDR3 sequence (DNA): TGTGCCAGCTCACCGAGGGAGACCCAGTACTTC. Translation gives CASSPRETQYF.

This clone was observed a single time. This chain uses TRBV19 with TRBJ1-2; tentatively, D is TRBD1 (6 bases). The CDR3 extends over 12 amino acids. Germline loops: CDR1 LNHDA, CDR2 SQIVND (reference sequence). Deletions cut 10 bases from V and 10 bases from J, with 19 bases between. Written as DNA, the CDR3 is TGTGCCATAACGTTGGCAGGGGACCTCTACACCTTC. Residues: CAITLAGDLYTF. The variable domain in full, with the rest retrieved from reference TRBV19 and TRBJ1-2, is DGGITQSPKYLFRKEGQNVTLSCEQNLNHDAMYWYRQDPGQGLRLIYYSQIVNDFQKGDIAEGYSVSREKKESFPLTVTSAQKNPTAFYLCAITLAGDLYTFGSGTRLTVV.

V is TRBV5-1 and J is TRBJ1-4, with 9 bases aligning to TRBD1. The germline CDR1 and CDR2 sequences are SGHRS and YFSETQ. This CDR3 has 15 residues. V dropped 0 bases and J dropped 5; count of bases not matched to a gene: 2. The CDR3 DNA is TGCGCCAGCAGCTTGGAGGGACAGGGCAATGAAAAACTGTTTTTT. Its protein is CASSLEGQGNEKLFF.

V is TRBV6-5 and J is TRBJ2-5; possible D gene TRBD2, 7 bases. The CDR3 has 12 residues. Germline CDR1 reads MNHEY; CDR2 reads SVGAGI. V lost 9 bases and J 10 bases, leaving 18 bases between the germline ends. CDR3 region: CASHGGGGIQYF. DNA of the CDR3: TGTGCCAGTCACGGGGGCGGGGGTATCCAGTACTTC.